This entry describes one T cell receptor beta chain. What it binds is unknown. The PCR had 60 Vbeta and 13 Jbeta primers. Clones were sequenced by immunoSEQ multiplex PCR, and TCRdb holds only the in-frame ones, with some missing. The sample consists of roughly 200,000 clones, roughly 72% of them appearing once. This specimen comes from a study of cytomegalovirus exposure and HLA in healthy donors. V was cut by 4 bases and J by 8 bases, with 14 bases left in between. The CDR3 runs to 14 residues. Germline V lookup: CDR1 SEHNR, CDR2 FQNEAQ (reference sequence). Overall study findings and caveats: The investigators catalogued some 160 TCR beta chains as cytomegalovirus-associated. The authors confirmed in vitro that a few CMV-associated chains were specific for CMV antigens. The authors assumed roughly uniform sequencing depth across donors for presence/absence analyses.

This rearrangement joins TRBV7-9 to TRBJ1-4; no clear D gene. Specimen: PBMCs. This TCR came from a young man in good health and CMV-seronegative. In nucleotides, the CDR3 is TGTGCCAGCAGCTCCGGGAGGGTGGGAGAAAAACTGTTTTTT. It is translated as CASSSGRVGEKLFF.